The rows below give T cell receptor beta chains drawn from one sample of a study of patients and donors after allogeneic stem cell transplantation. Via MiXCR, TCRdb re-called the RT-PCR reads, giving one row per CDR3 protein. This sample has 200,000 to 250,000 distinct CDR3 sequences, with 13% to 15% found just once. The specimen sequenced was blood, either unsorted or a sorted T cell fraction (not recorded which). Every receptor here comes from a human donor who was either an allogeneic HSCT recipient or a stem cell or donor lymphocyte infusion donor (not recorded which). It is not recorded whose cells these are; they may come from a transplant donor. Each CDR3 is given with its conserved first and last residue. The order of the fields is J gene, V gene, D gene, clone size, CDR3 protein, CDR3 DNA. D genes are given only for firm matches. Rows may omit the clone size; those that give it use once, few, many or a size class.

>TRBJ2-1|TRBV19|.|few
CASSIANPRDEQFF
TGTGCCAGTAGTATAGCCAACCCACGGGATGAGCAGTTCTTC
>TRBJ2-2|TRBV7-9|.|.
CASSPRDRMGELFF
TGTGCCAGCAGCCCTCGTGACAGGATGGGGGAGCTGTTTTTT
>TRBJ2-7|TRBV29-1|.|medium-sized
CSVGQELYEQYF
TGCAGCGTTGGACAGGAACTTTACGAGCAGTACTTC
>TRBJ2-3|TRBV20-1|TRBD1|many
CSARTHRGRADTQYF
TGCAGTGCTCGCACCCACAGGGGGAGAGCGGATACGCAGTATTTT
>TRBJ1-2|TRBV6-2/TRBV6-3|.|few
CASSDSVYGYTF
TGTGCCAGCAGTGACAGCGTCTATGGCTACACCTTC
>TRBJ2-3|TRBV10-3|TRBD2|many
CAISASGRADTQYF
TGTGCCATCAGTGCGAGCGGGAGAGCAGATACGCAGTATTTT
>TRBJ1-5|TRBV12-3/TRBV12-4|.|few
CASSTTGKPQHF
TGTGCCAGCAGTACGACGGGGAAGCCCCAGCATTTT
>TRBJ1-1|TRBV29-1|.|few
CSVEVWDTEAFF
TGCAGCGTTGAAGTGTGGGACACTGAAGCTTTCTTT
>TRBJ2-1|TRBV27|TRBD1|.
CASKPGQGAGEQFF
TGTGCCAGCAAACCGGGACAGGGGGCAGGTGAGCAGTTCTTC
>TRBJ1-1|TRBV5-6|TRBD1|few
CASSSGTGHTEAFF
TGTGCCAGCAGCTCAGGGACAGGTCACACTGAAGCTTTCTTT
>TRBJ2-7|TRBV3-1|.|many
CASSQVIYNEQYF
TGTGCCAGCAGCCAAGTCATATACAACGAGCAGTACTTC
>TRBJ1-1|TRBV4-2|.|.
CASSQDFQGRTEAFF
TGTGCCAGCAGCCAAGATTTTCAAGGGAGGACTGAAGCTTTCTTT
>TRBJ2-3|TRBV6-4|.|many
CASSDGPKGGDTQYF
TGTGCCAGCAGTGACGGTCCTAAAGGGGGAGATACGCAGTATTTT
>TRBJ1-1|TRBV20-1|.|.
CSARTGEAFF
TGCAGTGCTAGGACAGGCGAAGCTTTCTTT
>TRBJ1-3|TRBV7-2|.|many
CASSLARHPGNTIYF
TGTGCCAGCAGCTTAGCGCGGCATCCCGGAAACACCATATATTTT
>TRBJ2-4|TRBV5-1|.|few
CASSWGGPSGGNIQYF
TGCGCCAGCAGCTGGGGGGGGCCTTCAGGGGGCAACATTCAGTACTTC
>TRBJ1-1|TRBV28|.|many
CASSFRGFDTEAFF
TGTGCCAGCAGTTTTCGGGGATTTGACACTGAAGCTTTCTTT
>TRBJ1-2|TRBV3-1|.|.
CASSQSSGPKGGYTF
TGTGCCAGCAGCCAATCCAGTGGGCCTAAGGGCGGCTACACCTTC
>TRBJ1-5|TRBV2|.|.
CASSEFRGNNQPQHF
TGTGCCAGCAGCGAATTTCGAGGGAACAATCAGCCCCAGCATTTT
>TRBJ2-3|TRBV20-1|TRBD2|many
CSASSGRDTQYF
TGCAGTGCTAGTAGCGGGAGAGATACGCAGTATTTT
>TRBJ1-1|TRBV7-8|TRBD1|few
CASSLSTGGEAFF
TGTGCCAGCAGCTTAAGTACAGGGGGCGAAGCTTTCTTT
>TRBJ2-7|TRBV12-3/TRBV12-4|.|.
CASSVRLGGYEQYF
TGTGCCAGCAGTGTCCGACTAGGAGGCTACGAGCAGTACTTC
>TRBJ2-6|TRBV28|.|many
CASSLTASGANVLTF
TGTGCCAGCAGTTTGACAGCCTCTGGGGCCAACGTCCTGACTTTC
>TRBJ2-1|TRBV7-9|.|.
CASSLAGGRLEQFF
TGTGCCAGCAGCTTAGCGGGGGGGCGGCTTGAGCAGTTCTTC
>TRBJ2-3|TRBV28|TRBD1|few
CASSLTGTGTDTQYF
TGTGCCAGCAGTCTGACAGGGACGGGCACAGATACGCAGTATTTT
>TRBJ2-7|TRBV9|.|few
CASSPRRGNYEQYF
TGTGCCAGCAGCCCCCGTAGAGGAAACTACGAGCAGTACTTC
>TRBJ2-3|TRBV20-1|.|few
CSAPPWAPNTDTQYF
TGCAGTGCTCCGCCTTGGGCCCCTAACACAGATACGCAGTATTTT
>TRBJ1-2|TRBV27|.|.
CASRKRGGTGDYGYTF
TGTGCCAGCAGGAAAAGGGGGGGCACTGGGGACTATGGCTACACCTTC
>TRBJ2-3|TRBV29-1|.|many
CSVGRLADTQYF
TGCAGCGTGGGGAGACTAGCAGATACGCAGTATTTT
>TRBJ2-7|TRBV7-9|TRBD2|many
CATRASGTYEQYF
TGTGCCACCCGGGCTAGCGGAACCTACGAGCAGTACTTC
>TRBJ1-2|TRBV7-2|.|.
CASSLAGRQSNYGYTF
TGTGCCAGCAGCTTAGCGGGACGGCAGTCTAACTATGGCTACACCTTC
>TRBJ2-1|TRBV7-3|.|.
CASSFAPGFDEQFF
TGTGCCAGCAGTTTCGCACCAGGGTTCGATGAGCAGTTCTTC
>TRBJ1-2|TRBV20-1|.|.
CSARLLRESYGYTF
TGCAGTGCTAGACTCCTCCGGGAGTCCTATGGCTACACCTTC
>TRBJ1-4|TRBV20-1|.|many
CSAGPQGSEKLFF
TGCAGTGCTGGTCCCCAGGGGAGTGAAAAACTGTTTTTT
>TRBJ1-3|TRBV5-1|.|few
CASSYATGILGGNTIYF
TGCGCCAGCAGCTATGCAACCGGGATTTTGGGCGGAAACACCATATATTTT
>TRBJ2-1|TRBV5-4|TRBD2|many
CASSLGGLAGNNEQFF
TGTGCCAGCAGCTTGGGTGGACTAGCGGGGAATAATGAGCAGTTCTTC
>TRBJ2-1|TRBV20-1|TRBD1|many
CSARKSQGANNEQFF
TGCAGTGCTAGAAAGTCACAGGGGGCCAACAATGAGCAGTTCTTC
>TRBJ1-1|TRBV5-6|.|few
CASSFLGADTEAFF
TGTGCCAGCAGCTTTCTCGGGGCAGACACTGAAGCTTTCTTT
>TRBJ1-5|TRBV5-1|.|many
CASSYGPYSNQPQHF
TGCGCCAGCAGCTACGGACCTTATAGCAATCAGCCCCAGCATTTT
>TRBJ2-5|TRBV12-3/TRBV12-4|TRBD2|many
CASSPGRAGAQETQYF
TGTGCCAGCAGCCCAGGTCGAGCGGGGGCCCAAGAGACCCAGTACTTC
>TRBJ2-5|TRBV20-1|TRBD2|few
CSAAPTSGGQETQYF
TGCAGTGCCGCCCCGACTAGCGGGGGGCAAGAGACCCAGTACTTC
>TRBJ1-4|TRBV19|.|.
CASSINGGGQNEKLFF
TGTGCCAGTAGTATCAACGGAGGGGGTCAAAATGAAAAACTGTTTTTT
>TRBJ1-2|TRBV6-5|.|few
CASGTRANGYTF
TGTGCCAGCGGGACCAGGGCTAATGGCTACACCTTC
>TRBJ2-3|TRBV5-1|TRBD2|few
CASSQVIGGVQNTQYF
TGCGCCAGCAGCCAAGTTATTGGGGGGGTACAAAATACGCAGTATTTT
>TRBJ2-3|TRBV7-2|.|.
CASSLRASTDTQYF
TGTGCCAGCAGCTTGCGGGCGAGCACAGATACGCAGTATTTT
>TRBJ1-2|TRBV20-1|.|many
CSAPIAGPLNTF
TGCAGTGCCCCCATTGCAGGGCCTCTTAACACCTTC
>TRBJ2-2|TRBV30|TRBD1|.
CAWSSRTGHTGELFF
TGTGCCTGGAGTAGCCGGACAGGGCACACCGGGGAGCTGTTTTTT
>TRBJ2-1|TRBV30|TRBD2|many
CAWTLRLAGGNEQFF
TGTGCCTGGACGCTGAGACTAGCGGGGGGCAATGAGCAGTTCTTC
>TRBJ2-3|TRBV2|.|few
CASNYQGSTDTQYF
TGTGCCAGCAATTATCAGGGAAGCACAGATACGCAGTATTTT
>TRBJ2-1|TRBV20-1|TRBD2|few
CSARDLWAGGSYNEQFF
TGCAGTGCTAGAGATCTCTGGGCGGGGGGGTCCTACAATGAGCAGTTCTTC
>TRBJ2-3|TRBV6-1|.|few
CASSPRGRGANTQYF
TGTGCCAGCAGTCCCCGGGGTAGGGGCGCAAATACGCAGTATTTT
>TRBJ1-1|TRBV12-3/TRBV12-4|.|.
CASSLIPYDEAFF
TGTGCCAGCAGTTTGATCCCTTACGATGAAGCTTTCTTT
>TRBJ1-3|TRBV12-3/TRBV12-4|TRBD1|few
CASRVGQKIGNTIYF
TGTGCCAGCAGGGTGGGACAGAAGATTGGAAACACCATATATTTT
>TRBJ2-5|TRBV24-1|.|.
CATSEFQAYQETQYF
TGTGCCACCAGTGAATTTCAGGCGTACCAAGAGACCCAGTACTTC
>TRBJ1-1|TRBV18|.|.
CASSPARGGMNTEAFF
TGTGCCAGCTCACCAGCCCGTGGGGGAATGAACACTGAAGCTTTCTTT
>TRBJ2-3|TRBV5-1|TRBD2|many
CASSQARAGGVDTQYF
TGCGCCAGCAGCCAAGCCAGAGCGGGGGGGGTAGATACGCAGTATTTT
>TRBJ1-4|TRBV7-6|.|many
CASSLQGGNEKLFF
TGTGCCAGCAGCTTACAGGGCGGGAATGAAAAACTGTTTTTT